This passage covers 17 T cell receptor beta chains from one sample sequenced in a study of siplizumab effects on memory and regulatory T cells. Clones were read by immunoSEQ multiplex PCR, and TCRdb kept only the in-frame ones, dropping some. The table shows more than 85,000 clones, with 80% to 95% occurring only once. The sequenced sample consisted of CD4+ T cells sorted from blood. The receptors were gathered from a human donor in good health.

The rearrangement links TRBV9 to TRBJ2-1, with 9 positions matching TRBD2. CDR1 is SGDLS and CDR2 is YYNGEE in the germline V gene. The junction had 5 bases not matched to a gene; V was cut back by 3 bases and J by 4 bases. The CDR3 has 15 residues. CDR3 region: CASSETSGPYNEQFF. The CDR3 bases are TGTGCCAGCAGCGAGACTAGCGGACCTTACAATGAGCAGTTCTTC.

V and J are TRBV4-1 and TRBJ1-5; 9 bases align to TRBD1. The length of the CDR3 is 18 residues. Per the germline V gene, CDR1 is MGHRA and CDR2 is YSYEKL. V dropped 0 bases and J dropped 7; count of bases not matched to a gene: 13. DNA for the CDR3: TGCGCCAGCAGCCAAGATCCAGGGACAGGGATTAACGACCAGCCCCAGCATTTT. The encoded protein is CASSQDPGTGINDQPQHF.

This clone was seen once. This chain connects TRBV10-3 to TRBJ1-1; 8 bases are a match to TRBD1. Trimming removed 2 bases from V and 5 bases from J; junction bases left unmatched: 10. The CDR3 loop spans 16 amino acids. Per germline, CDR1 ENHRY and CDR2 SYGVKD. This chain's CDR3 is CAISETNRGGVTEAFF. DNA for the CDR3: TGTGCCATCAGTGAGACAAACAGGGGGGGCGTAACTGAAGCTTTCTTT.

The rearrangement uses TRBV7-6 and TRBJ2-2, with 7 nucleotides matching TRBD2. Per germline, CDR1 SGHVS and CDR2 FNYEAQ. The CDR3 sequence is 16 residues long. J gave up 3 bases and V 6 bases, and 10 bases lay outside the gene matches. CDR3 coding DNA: TGTGCCAGCAGTTCCCTATCGGGAGGTCACACCGGGGAGCTGTTTTTT. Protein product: CASSSLSGGHTGELFF.

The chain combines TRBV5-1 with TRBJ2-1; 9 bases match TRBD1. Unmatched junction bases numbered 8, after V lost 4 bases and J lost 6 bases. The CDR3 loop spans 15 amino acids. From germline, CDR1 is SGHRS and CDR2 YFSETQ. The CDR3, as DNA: TGCGCCAGCAGCCAGCCGGGACAGGGTGTCAATGAGCAGTTCTTC. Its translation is CASSQPGQGVNEQFF.

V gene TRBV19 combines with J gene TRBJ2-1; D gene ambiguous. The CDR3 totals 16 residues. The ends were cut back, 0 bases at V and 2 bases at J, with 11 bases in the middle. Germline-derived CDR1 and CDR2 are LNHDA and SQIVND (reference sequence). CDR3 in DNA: TGTGCCAGTAGTATAGATCACAAGTTCCCCTACAATGAGCAGTTCTTC. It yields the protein CASSIDHKFPYNEQFF.

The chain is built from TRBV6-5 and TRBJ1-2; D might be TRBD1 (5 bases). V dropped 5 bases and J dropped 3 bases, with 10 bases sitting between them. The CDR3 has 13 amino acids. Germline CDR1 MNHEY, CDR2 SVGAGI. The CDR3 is CASSPGGYYGYTF. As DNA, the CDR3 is TGTGCCAGCAGTCCGGGGGGGTACTATGGCTACACCTTC.

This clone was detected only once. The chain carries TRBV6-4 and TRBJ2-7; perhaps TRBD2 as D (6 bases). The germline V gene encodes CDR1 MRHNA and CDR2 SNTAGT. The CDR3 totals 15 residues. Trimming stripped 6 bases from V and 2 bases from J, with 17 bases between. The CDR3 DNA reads TGTGCCAGCAGCAGCGGGCCCCTGGGAACCTACGAGCAGTACTTC. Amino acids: CASSSGPLGTYEQYF.

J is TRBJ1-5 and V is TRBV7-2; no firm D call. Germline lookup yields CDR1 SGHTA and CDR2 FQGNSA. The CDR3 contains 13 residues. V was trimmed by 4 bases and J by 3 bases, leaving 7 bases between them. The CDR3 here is CASSWQFNQPQHF. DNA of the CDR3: TGTGCCAGCAGCTGGCAGTTCAATCAGCCCCAGCATTTT.

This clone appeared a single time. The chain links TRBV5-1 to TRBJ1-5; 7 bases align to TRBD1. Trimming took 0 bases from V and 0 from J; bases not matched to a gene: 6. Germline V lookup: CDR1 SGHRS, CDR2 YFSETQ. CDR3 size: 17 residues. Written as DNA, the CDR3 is TGCGCCAGCAGCTTGGGGGACAGCTCTTATAGCAATCAGCCCCAGCATTTT. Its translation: CASSLGDSSYSNQPQHF.

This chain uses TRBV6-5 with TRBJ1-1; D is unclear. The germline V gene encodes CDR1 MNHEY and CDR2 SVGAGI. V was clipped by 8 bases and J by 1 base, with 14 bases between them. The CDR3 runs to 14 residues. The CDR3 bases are TGTGCCAGCTTAACATTCGCACGGAACACTGAAGCTTTCTTT. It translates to CASLTFARNTEAFF.

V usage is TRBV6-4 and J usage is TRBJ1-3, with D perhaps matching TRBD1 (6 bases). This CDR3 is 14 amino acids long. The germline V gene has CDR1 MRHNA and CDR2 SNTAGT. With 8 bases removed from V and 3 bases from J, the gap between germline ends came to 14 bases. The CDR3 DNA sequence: TGTGCCAGCTCGATCAGGGGTCGTGGAAACACCATATATTTT. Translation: CASSIRGRGNTIYF.

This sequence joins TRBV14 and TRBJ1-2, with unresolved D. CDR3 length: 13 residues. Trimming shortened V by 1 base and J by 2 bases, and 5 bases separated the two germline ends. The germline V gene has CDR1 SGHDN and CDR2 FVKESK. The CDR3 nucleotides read TGTGCCAGCAGCCAAGGTCAGAACTATGGCTACACCTTC. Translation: CASSQGQNYGYTF.

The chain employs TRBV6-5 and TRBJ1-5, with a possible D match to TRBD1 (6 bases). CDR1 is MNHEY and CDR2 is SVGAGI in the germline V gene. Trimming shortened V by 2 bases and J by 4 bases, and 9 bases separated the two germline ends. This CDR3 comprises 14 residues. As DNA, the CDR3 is TGTGCCAGCAGTTACCGAGGGACAAATCAGCCCCAGCATTTT. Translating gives CASSYRGTNQPQHF.

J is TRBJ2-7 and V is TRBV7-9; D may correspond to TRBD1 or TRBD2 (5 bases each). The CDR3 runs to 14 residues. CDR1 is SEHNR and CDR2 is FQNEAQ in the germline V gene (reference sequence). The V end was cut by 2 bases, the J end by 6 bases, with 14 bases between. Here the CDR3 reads CASSLTRSGTEQYF. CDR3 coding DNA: TGTGCCAGCAGCTTAACCCGATCAGGGACCGAGCAGTACTTC.

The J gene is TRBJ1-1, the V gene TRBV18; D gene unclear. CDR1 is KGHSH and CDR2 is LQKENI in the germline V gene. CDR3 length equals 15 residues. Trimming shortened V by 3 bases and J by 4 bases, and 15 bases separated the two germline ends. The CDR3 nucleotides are TGTGCCAGCTCACCGCCCCCAGCGGGAGCCACTGAAGCTTTCTTT. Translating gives CASSPPPAGATEAFF.

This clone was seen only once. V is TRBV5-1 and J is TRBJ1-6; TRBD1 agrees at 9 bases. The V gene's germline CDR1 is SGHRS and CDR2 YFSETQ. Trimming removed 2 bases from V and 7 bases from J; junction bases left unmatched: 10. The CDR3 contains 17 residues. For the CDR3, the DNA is TGCGCCAGCAGCTTAGCCCCCGCGACAGGGGGGAATTCACCCCTCCACTTT. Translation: CASSLAPATGGNSPLHF.